The clone carrying this T cell receptor (beta chain) has only a few counts. Unique molecular identifiers were used to barcode this TCRbeta library. TCRdb fed the PCR reads into MiXCR, producing one record per CDR3 protein. The table records roughly 610,000 distinct CDR3 sequences, about 11% of them present only once. V shed 2 bases and J shed 6 bases, with 21 bases lying between them. This CDR3 region has 17 residues. These data are taken from a study of T-cell reconstitution after alpha-beta-depleted transplantation in children. The chain recombines TRBV12-3 or TRBV12-4 with TRBJ2-3; the D gene could be TRBD1 or TRBD2 (6 bases each). The TCR originated in a human donor who donated a stem cell graft to a child with acute myeloid leukemia. Sequencing used PBMCs from the stem cell graft donor, obtained from the stem cell graft. The CDR3 nucleotides read TGTGCCAGCAGTTTATTTGCGGGATCCTTGAGGGGGGATACGCAGTATTTT. Protein: CASSLFAGSLRGDTQYF.